The sequence of this TCR beta chain was determined in a study of T cells in tuberculosis. Turning to the study itself: This South African cohort compared adolescents with or without latent tuberculosis against adults with active tuberculosis.

Comment on this clone: Its antigen is unidentified.

Time point here: new active TB diagnosis, blood taken before or within 7 days of starting treatment. Patients were newly diagnosed, HIV-seronegative, and aged 18 or older. Unsorted cryopreserved PBMC were sequenced, averaging around 100,000 T cells per clinical donor. Study findings and constraints: A GMM-specific repertoire classifier reached about 85% accuracy, AUROC approximately 0.9.

Profiling relied on immunoSEQ multiplex PCR, and the TCRdb table lists in-frame clones only, not all of them. The sample holds some 30,000 clones; just over 90% are singletons and the top ten take approximately 6.8%. Per germline, CDR1 SGHDN and CDR2 FVKESK. CDR3 length equals 16 residues. Trimming removed 6 bases from V and 2 bases from J, with 17 bases in between. The genes are TRBV14 and TRBJ1-3; D gene unclear. This specimen was PBMCs, taken at tuberculosis diagnosis. This clonotype was sampled from an adult with tuberculosis. The CDR3 DNA follows: TGTGCCAGCAGTGAAAGACCGGGATCACCTGGAAACACCATATATTTT. Protein product: CASSERPGSPGNTIYF.